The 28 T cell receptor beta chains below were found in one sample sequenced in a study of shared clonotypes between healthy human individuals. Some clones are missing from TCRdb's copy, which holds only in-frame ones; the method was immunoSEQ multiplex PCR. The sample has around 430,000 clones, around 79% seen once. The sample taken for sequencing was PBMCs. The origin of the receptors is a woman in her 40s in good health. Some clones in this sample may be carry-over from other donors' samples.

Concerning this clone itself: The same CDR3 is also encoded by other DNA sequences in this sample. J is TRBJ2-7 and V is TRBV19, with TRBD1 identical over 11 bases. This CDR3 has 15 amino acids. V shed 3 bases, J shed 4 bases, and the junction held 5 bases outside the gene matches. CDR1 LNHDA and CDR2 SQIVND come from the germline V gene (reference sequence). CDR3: CASSIRTGGSYEQYF. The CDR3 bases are TGTGCCAGTAGTATCCGGACAGGGGGCTCATACGAGCAGTACTTC.

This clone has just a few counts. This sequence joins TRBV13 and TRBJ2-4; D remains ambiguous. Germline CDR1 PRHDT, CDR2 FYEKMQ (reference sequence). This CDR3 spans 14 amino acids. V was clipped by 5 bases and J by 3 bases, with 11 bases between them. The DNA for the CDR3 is TGTGCCAGCAGCCCCTCATCGAACAAAAACATTCAGTACTTC. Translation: CASSPSSNKNIQYF.

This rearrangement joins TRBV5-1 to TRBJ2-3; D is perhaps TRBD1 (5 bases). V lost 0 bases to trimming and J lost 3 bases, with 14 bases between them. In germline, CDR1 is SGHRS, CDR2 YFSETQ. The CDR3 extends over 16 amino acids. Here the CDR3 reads CASSLEQGAGTDTQYF. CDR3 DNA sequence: TGCGCCAGCAGCTTGGAACAAGGGGCCGGGACAGATACGCAGTATTTT.

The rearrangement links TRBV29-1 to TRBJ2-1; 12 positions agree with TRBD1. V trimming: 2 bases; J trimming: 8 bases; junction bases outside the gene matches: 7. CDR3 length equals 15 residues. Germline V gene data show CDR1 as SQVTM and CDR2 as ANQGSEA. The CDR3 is CSVELSGQGAYEQFF. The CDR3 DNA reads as TGCAGCGTTGAATTATCGGGACAGGGGGCATATGAGCAGTTCTTC.

The CDR3 DNA follows: TGTGCCAGCAGCCCTATATCAAAAATGAACACTGAAGCTTTCTTT. It encodes CASSPISKMNTEAFF. The V gene is TRBV6-5, the J gene TRBJ1-1; D is ambiguous. The V end was cut by 6 bases, the J end by 0 bases, with 14 bases between. Germline CDR1 and CDR2: MNHEY and SVGAGI. The CDR3 has 15 residues.

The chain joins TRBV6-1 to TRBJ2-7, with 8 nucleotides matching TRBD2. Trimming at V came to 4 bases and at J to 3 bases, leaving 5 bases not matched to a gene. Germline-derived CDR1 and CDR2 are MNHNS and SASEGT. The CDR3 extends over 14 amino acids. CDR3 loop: CASSGSGSRYEQYF. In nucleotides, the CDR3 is TGTGCCAGCAGTGGGAGCGGGAGTCGCTACGAGCAGTACTTC.

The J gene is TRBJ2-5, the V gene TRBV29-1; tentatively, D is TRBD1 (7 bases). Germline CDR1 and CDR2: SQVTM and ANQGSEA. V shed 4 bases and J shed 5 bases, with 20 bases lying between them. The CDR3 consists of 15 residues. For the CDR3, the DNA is TGCAGCGTTGTGGAGCCCCGGGCAGGGGGGGAGACCCAGTACTTC. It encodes CSVVEPRAGGETQYF.

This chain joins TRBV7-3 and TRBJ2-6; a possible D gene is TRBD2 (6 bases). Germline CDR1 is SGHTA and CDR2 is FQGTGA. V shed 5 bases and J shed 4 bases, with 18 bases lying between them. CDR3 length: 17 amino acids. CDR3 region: CASSVTPGAGGANVLTF. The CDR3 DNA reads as TGTGCCAGCAGCGTTACGCCCGGGGCGGGAGGGGCCAACGTCCTGACTTTC.

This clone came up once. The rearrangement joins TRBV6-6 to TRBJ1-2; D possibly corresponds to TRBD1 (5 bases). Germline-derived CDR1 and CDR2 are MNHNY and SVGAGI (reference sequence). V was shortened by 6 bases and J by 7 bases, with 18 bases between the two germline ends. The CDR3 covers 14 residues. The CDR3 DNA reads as TGTGCCAGCAGCCTCAAGGGGATGACGCTTGGCTACACCTTC. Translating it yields CASSLKGMTLGYTF.

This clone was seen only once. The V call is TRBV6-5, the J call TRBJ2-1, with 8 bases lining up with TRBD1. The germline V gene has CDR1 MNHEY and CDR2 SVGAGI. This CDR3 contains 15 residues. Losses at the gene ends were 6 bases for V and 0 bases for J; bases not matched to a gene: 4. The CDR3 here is CASRRTGGSYNEQFF. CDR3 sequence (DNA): TGTGCCAGCAGACGAACAGGGGGCTCCTACAATGAGCAGTTCTTC.

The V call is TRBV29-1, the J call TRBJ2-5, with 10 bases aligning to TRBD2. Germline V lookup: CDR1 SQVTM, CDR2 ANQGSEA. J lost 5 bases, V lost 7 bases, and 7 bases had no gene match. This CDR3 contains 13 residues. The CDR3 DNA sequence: TGCAGCGCTGGGGTAGCGGGAGGCGAGACCCAGTACTTC. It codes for CSAGVAGGETQYF.

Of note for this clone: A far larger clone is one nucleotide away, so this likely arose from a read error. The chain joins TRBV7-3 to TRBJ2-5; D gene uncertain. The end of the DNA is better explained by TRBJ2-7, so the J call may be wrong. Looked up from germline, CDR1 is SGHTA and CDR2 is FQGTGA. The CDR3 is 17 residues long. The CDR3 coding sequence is TGTGCCAGCAGCTTAGAGGCCGGTCTTCATGTCCCCTACGAGCAGTACTTC. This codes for CASSLEAGLHVPYEQYF.

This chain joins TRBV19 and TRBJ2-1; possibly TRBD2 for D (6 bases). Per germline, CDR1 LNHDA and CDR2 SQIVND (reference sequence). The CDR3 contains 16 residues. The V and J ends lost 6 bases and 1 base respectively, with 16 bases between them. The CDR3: CASRLYSGSSYNEQFF. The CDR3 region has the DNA TGTGCCAGTAGACTTTATAGCGGTTCTTCCTACAATGAGCAGTTCTTC.

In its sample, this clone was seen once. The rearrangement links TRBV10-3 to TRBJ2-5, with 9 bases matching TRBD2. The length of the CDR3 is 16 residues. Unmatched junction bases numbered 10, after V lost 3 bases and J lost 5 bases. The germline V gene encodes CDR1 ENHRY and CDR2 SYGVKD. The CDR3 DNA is TGTGCCATCAGTGAACGAGGGACTAGCCAAGGGGAGACCCAGTACTTC. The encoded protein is CAISERGTSQGETQYF.

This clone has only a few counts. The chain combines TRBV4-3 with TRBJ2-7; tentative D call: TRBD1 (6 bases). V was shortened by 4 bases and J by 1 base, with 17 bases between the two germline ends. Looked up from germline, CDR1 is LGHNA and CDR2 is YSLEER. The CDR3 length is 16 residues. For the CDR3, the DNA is TGCGCCAGCAGCCTCTATTACCCAGGGGATTCCTACGAGCAGTACTTC. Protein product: CASSLYYPGDSYEQYF.

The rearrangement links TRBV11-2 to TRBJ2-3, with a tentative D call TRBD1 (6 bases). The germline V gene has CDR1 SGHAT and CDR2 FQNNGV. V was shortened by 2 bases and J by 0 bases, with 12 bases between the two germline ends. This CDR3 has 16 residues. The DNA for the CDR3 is TGTGCCAGCAGCTTACGTGTAGGGGGAAGCACAGATACGCAGTATTTT. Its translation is CASSLRVGGSTDTQYF.

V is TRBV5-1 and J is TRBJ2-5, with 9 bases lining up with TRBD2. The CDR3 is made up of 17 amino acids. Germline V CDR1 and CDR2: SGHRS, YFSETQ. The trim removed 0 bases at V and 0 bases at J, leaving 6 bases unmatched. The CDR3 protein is CASSLVLAGDNQETQYF. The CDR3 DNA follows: TGCGCCAGCAGCTTGGTGTTAGCGGGAGACAACCAAGAGACCCAGTACTTC.

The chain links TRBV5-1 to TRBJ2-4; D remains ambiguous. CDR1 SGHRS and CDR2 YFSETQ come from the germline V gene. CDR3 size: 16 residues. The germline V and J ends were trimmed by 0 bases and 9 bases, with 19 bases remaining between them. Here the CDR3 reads CASSLAMAQSVSIQYF. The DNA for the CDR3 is TGCGCCAGCAGCTTGGCCATGGCGCAATCGGTGTCCATTCAGTACTTC.

The CDR3 loop is CASSYIAATNEKLFF. DNA for the CDR3: TGTGCCAGCAGTTACATCGCAGCAACTAATGAAAAACTGTTTTTT. The chain has TRBV6-6 and TRBJ1-4; no reliable D call. The CDR3 length is 15 residues. V was pared by 2 bases and J by 0 bases, with 7 bases between. The germline V gene encodes CDR1 MNHNY and CDR2 SVGAGI (reference sequence).

CDR3 sequence reads: CASSLSVGGSYEQYF. In DNA, the CDR3 is TGTGCCAGCAGCTTGAGTGTCGGCGGCAGCTACGAGCAGTACTTC. The J gene is TRBJ2-5, the V gene TRBV5-6; D unclear. Gene TRBJ2-7 matches the end of the DNA better, so the J call may be wrong. Per germline, CDR1 SGHDT and CDR2 YYEEEE. The CDR3 is 15 residues long.

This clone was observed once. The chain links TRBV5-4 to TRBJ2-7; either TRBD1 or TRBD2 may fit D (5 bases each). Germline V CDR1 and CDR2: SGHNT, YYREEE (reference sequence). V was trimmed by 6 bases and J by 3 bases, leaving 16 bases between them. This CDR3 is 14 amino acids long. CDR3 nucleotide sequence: TGTGCCAGCACCGTATCCGGGGCCTTCTACGAGCAGTACTTC. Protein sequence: CASTVSGAFYEQYF.

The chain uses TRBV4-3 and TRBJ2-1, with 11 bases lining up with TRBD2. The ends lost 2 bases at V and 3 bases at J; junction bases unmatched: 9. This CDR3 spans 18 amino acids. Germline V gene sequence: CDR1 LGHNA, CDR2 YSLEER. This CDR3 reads CASSQQGLAGTLYNEQFF. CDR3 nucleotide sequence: TGCGCCAGCAGCCAACAAGGACTAGCGGGTACACTCTACAATGAGCAGTTCTTC.

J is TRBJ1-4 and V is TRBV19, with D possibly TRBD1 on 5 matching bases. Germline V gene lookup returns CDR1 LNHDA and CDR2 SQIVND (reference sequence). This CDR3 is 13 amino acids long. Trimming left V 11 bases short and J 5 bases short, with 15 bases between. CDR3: CAVMGQTNEKLFF. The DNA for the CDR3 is TGTGCCGTTATGGGGCAGACGAATGAAAAACTGTTTTTT.

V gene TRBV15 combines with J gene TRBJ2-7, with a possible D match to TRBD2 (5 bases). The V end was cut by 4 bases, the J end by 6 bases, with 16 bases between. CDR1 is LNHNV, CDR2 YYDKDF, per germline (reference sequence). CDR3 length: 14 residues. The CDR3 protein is CATSIRTQPGEQYF. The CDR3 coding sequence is TGTGCCACCAGCATAAGGACTCAGCCCGGCGAGCAGTACTTC.

The CDR3 loop is CASSPRQGTNEKLFF. CDR3 bases: TGTGCCAGCAGCCCCCGACAGGGGACCAATGAAAAACTGTTTTTT. The chain joins TRBV6-5 to TRBJ1-4, with TRBD1 matching 8 bases. Trimming took 6 bases from V and 5 from J; bases not matched to a gene: 8. Germline CDR1 reads MNHEY; CDR2 reads SVGAGI. This CDR3 contains 15 residues.

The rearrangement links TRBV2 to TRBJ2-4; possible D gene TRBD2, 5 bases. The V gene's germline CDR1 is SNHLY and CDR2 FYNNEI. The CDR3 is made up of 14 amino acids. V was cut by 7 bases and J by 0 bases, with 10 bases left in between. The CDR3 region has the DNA TGTGCCAGCAAGAGCGGCGAAGCCAAAAACATTCAGTACTTC. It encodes CASKSGEAKNIQYF.

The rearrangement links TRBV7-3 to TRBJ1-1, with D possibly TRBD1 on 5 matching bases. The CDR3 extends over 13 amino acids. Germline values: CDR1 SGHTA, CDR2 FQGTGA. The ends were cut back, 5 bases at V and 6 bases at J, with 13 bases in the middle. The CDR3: CASSLATGAEAFF. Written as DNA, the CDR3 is TGTGCCAGCAGCCTAGCCACGGGGGCTGAAGCTTTCTTT.

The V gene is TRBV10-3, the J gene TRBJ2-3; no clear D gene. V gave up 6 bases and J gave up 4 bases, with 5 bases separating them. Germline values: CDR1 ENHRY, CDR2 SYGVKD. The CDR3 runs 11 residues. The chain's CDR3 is CAIRDSDTQYF. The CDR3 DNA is TGTGCCATCAGGGATTCAGATACGCAGTATTTT.